This TCR beta chain was captured in a study of vaccination effects on CD4 cells after COVID-19. General observations from the study: Clones induced by infection and by vaccine showed marked clonal contraction late after vaccination.

CD4+ T cells specific for antigen were expanded with viral peptide pools by the ViraFEST assay before sequencing. CD4+ T cells were isolated after less than 12 days of culture. This individual tested PCR-positive for SARS-CoV-2 infection between March and December 2020. Participants were vaccinated with two doses of either the BNT162b2 or mRNA-1273 vaccine. They grew two million PBMC in each well, adding 8.5 to 10 IU/ml IL-2 and 10 ug/ml peptides. Method: immunoSEQ multiplex PCR; TCRdb's copy keeps in-frame clones and lacks some. The sample carries roughly 15,000 clones, 75% to 80% recorded once. Note on this clone: Its antigen is not known.

CDR1 is KGHSH, CDR2 LQKENI, per germline. V gave up 2 bases and J gave up 5 bases, with 10 bases separating them. The length of the CDR3 is 14 residues. This TCR came from a human donor who had a prior SARS-CoV-2 infection. This chain joins TRBV18 and TRBJ2-1; maybe TRBD1 (6 bases). Material: CD4+ T cells from PBMCs cultured with HCoV-NL63 spike peptides, obtained after COVID-19 vaccination. For the CDR3, the DNA is TGTGCCAGCTCACCAGACAGGACAAACAATGAGCAGTTCTTC. Its translation: CASSPDRTNNEQFF.